Below, 7 T cell receptor beta chains from the same sample are listed, as sequenced in a study of cytomegalovirus exposure and HLA in healthy donors. Method: immunoSEQ multiplex PCR; TCRdb's copy keeps in-frame clones and lacks some. Among roughly 90,000 clones listed, approximately 94% were seen once. Sequenced sample: PBMCs. The receptors were sampled from a woman aged 25 to 39 in good health and CMV-seropositive.

The chain employs TRBV7-9 and TRBJ2-3; tentative D call: TRBD2 (5 bases). V gave up 5 bases and J gave up 3 bases, with 15 bases separating them. The germline V gene encodes CDR1 SEHNR and CDR2 FQNEAQ (reference sequence). This CDR3 is 15 amino acids long. The CDR3 DNA follows: TGTGCCAGCAGCCCTCGGGGAGCTGGGACAGATACGCAGTATTTT. It is translated as CASSPRGAGTDTQYF. The complete variable domain, with remaining parts taken from reference TRBV7-9 and TRBJ2-3, reads DTGVSQNPRHKITKRGQNVTFRCDPISEHNRLYWYRQTLGQGPEFLTYFQNEAQLEKSRLLSDRFSAERPKGSFSTLEIQRTEQGDSAMYLCASSPRGAGTDTQYFGPGTRLTVL.

The chain combines TRBV5-4 with TRBJ2-5; 7 bases agree with TRBD2. V trimming: 0 bases; J trimming: 0 bases; junction bases outside the gene matches: 2. This CDR3 is built from 15 residues. CDR1 is SGHNT, CDR2 YYREEE, per germline (reference sequence). The CDR3 region is CASSLASGYQETQYF. CDR3 in DNA: TGTGCCAGCAGCTTGGCTAGCGGTTACCAAGAGACCCAGTACTTC. The complete variable domain, with remaining parts taken from reference TRBV5-4 and TRBJ2-5, reads ETGVTQSPTHLIKTRGQQVTLRCSSQSGHNTVSWYQQALGQGPQFIFQYYREEENGRGNFPPRFSGLQFPNYSSELNVNALELDDSALYLCASSLASGYQETQYFGPGTRLLVL.

The rearrangement links TRBV6-5 to TRBJ1-1; D is undetermined. The CDR3 length is 13 residues. V was clipped by 0 bases and J by 8 bases, with 10 bases between them. In germline, CDR1 is MNHEY, CDR2 SVGAGI. CDR3 in amino acids: CASSYSTTTEAFF. The CDR3, as DNA: TGTGCCAGCAGTTACTCGACTACAACCGAAGCTTTCTTT.

The chain uses TRBV28 and TRBJ2-1, with TRBD2 matching over 12 bases. CDR1 and CDR2 from the germline V gene are MDHEN and SYDVKM. V shed 8 bases and J 9 bases; nucleotides not matched to a gene: 11. CDR3 length equals 15 residues. The CDR3 loop is CASLNLAGGLGEQFF. CDR3 DNA: TGTGCCAGCCTGAATCTAGCGGGAGGGCTGGGTGAGCAGTTCTTC.

The chain has TRBV19 and TRBJ2-5, with 13 nucleotides matching TRBD2. Germline assignment: CDR1 LNHDA and CDR2 SQIVND (reference sequence). J lost 5 bases, V lost 3 bases, and 12 bases had no gene match. The CDR3 sequence is 18 residues long. The CDR3 is CASSITRKRTSGSETQYF. The CDR3 DNA reads TGTGCCAGTAGTATCACGAGGAAGAGGACTAGCGGGAGTGAGACCCAGTACTTC. Using reference TRBV19 and TRBJ2-5 for the parts outside the CDR3, the full variable domain is DGGITQSPKYLFRKEGQNVTLSCEQNLNHDAMYWYRQDPGQGLRLIYYSQIVNDFQKGDIAEGYSVSREKKESFPLTVTSAQKNPTAFYLCASSITRKRTSGSETQYFGPGTRLLVL.

V is TRBV7-2 and J is TRBJ2-7; a weak D match, TRBD1 (5 bases). The CDR3 has 14 residues. The germline V gene encodes CDR1 SGHTA and CDR2 FQGNSA. V was cut by 1 base and J by 2 bases, with 9 bases left in between. CDR3 residues: CASSLGQPPYEQYF. The CDR3 DNA reads as TGTGCCAGCAGCTTAGGACAGCCTCCCTACGAGCAGTACTTC. The full variable domain, its missing parts supplied by reference TRBV7-2 and TRBJ2-7, is GAGVSQSPSNKVTEKGKDVELRCDPISGHTALYWYRQSLGQGLEFLIYFQGNSAPDKSGLPSDRFSAERTGGSVSTLTIQRTQQEDSAVYLCASSLGQPPYEQYFGPGTRLTVT.

V usage is TRBV7-8 and J usage is TRBJ1-1, with 8 bases that match TRBD1. The ends lost 0 bases at V and 1 base at J; junction bases unmatched: 1. Looked up from germline, CDR1 is SGHVS and CDR2 is FQNEAQ. CDR3 length: 15 amino acids. The chain's CDR3 is CASSLAGQGNTEAFF. The CDR3 DNA follows: TGTGCCAGCAGCTTAGCCGGACAGGGGAACACTGAAGCTTTCTTT.